These 21 T cell receptor beta chains were all obtained from the same sample, sequenced in a study of cytomegalovirus exposure and HLA in healthy donors. The PCR had 60 Vbeta and 13 Jbeta primers. Data came from immunoSEQ multiplex PCR; TCRdb stores just in-frame clones and leaves some out. The sample includes approximately 220,000 clones, over 75% of them seen just once. The sequencing sample was made of PBMCs. The receptors here all came from a male donor in good health and CMV-seronegative.

This chain connects TRBV28 to TRBJ2-2, with D possibly TRBD1 on 6 matching bases. Germline CDR1 and CDR2: MDHEN and SYDVKM. The length of the CDR3 is 15 residues. V dropped 3 bases and J dropped 7 bases, with 15 bases sitting between them. CDR3 sequence: CASSFLPQGYGELFF. The CDR3 DNA sequence: TGTGCCAGCAGTTTTTTGCCACAGGGTTACGGGGAGCTGTTTTTT.

The chain employs TRBV11-2 and TRBJ2-1; D may be TRBD2 (6 bases). Germline V gene data show CDR1 as SGHAT and CDR2 as FQNNGV. V lost 1 base and J lost 2, with 15 bases in between. The CDR3 runs 17 residues. This CDR3 reads CASSLVYGSVTYNEQFF. In DNA form, the CDR3 reads TGTGCCAGCAGCTTAGTTTACGGGAGCGTTACCTACAATGAGCAGTTCTTC.

This clone was observed a handful of times. This chain uses TRBV27 with TRBJ2-1, with no clear D. The CDR3 runs 15 residues. Germline V lookup: CDR1 MNHEY, CDR2 SMNVEV (reference sequence). V lost 8 bases to trimming and J lost 0 bases, with 14 bases between them. CDR3 loop: CASGQDRRSYNEQFF. The CDR3, as DNA: TGTGCCAGCGGTCAGGATCGGCGCTCCTACAATGAGCAGTTCTTC.

CDR3 nucleotide sequence: TGTGCCAGCAGCGCCCCCAATGGACAGTATGGACTTATGTACACAGATACGCAGTATTTT. As protein: CASSAPNGQYGLMYTDTQYF. The chain carries TRBV9 and TRBJ2-3; possibly TRBD1 for D (6 bases). CDR1 is SGDLS, CDR2 YYNGEE, per germline. The CDR3 length is 20 residues. Trimming cost V 3 bases and J 2 bases, with 28 bases left between them. Full variable domain (remainder filled in from reference TRBV9 and TRBJ2-3): DSGVTQTPKHLITATGQRVTLRCSPRSGDLSVYWYQQSLDQGLQFLIQYYNGEERAKGNILERFSAQQFPDLHSELNLSSLELGDSALYFCASSAPNGQYGLMYTDTQYFGPGTRLTVL.

The gene calls are TRBV13 and TRBJ2-5, with 12 positions matching TRBD1. Germline-derived CDR1 and CDR2 are PRHDT and FYEKMQ (reference sequence). The CDR3 has 17 residues. V lost 5 bases, J lost 5 bases, and 12 bases stayed unmatched. CDR3 sequence: CASSARRDRGRNETQYF. The CDR3 nucleotides are TGTGCCAGCAGCGCCAGGAGGGACAGGGGGCGCAATGAGACCCAGTACTTC.

For the CDR3, the DNA is TGTGCCAGTCGTTATGACACCAACTATGGCTACACCTTC. Translated, it gives CASRYDTNYGYTF. V usage is TRBV19 and J usage is TRBJ1-2; D unresolved. CDR3 size: 13 residues. The germline CDR1 and CDR2 sequences are LNHDA and SQIVND (reference sequence). The ends were cut back, 8 bases at V and 2 bases at J, with 12 bases in the middle.

This sequence joins TRBV7-6 and TRBJ1-4, with 7 bases aligning to TRBD1. With V trimmed by 4 bases and J by 4 bases, 6 bases remained unmatched. Looked up from germline, CDR1 is SGHVS and CDR2 is FNYEAQ. The CDR3 loop spans 15 amino acids. The CDR3 sequence: CASSSDREFNEKLFF. CDR3 nucleotide sequence: TGTGCCAGCAGCTCCGACAGGGAGTTTAATGAAAAACTGTTTTTT.

The CDR3 here is CASSPGQRETQYF. The CDR3 DNA reads as TGTGCCAGCAGCCCCGGACAAAGGGAGACCCAGTACTTC. The J gene is TRBJ2-5, the V gene TRBV5-6; tentatively, D is TRBD1 (5 bases). The CDR3 runs to 13 residues. Deletions cut 4 bases from V and 5 bases from J, with 12 bases between. Germline CDR1 is SGHDT and CDR2 is YYEEEE.

CDR3: CASSFRGGNSPLHF. CDR3 DNA sequence: TGTGCCAGCAGTTTCCGGGGGGGGAATTCACCCCTCCACTTT. The V call is TRBV28, the J call TRBJ1-6, with a weak D call TRBD1 (5 bases). The CDR3 contains 14 residues. With 3 bases removed from V and 7 bases from J, the gap between germline ends came to 10 bases. Germline V gene lookup returns CDR1 MDHEN and CDR2 SYDVKM. The full variable domain, completed using reference TRBV28 and TRBJ1-6, is DVKVTQSSRYLVKRTGEKVFLECVQDMDHENMFWYRQDPGLGLRLIYFSYDVKMKEKGDIPEGYSVSREKKERFSLILESASTNQTSMYLCASSFRGGNSPLHFGNGTRLTVT.

The CDR3 reads CASRTFGFMNTEAFF. CDR3 nucleotides: TGTGCCAGCAGGACATTTGGCTTTATGAACACTGAAGCTTTCTTT. The chain is built from TRBV6-5 and TRBJ1-1; D remains unclear. The CDR3 length is 15 residues. Germline CDR1 MNHEY, CDR2 SVGAGI. The V and J ends lost 6 bases and 0 bases respectively, with 14 bases between them.

This clone turned up a few times. The V gene is TRBV4-2, the J gene TRBJ2-2, with a tentative D call TRBD2 (6 bases). Germline CDR1 is LGHNA and CDR2 is YNFKEQ. The germline V and J ends were trimmed by 6 bases and 6 bases, with 11 bases remaining between them. The CDR3 totals 13 residues. This chain's CDR3 is CASRPGDPGELFF. Here the CDR3 DNA reads TGTGCCAGCAGACCGGGAGACCCCGGGGAGCTGTTTTTT.

This clone was observed once. The chain carries TRBV9 and TRBJ2-1; 9 bases map to TRBD1. Looked up from germline, CDR1 is SGDLS and CDR2 is YYNGEE. V was pared by 0 bases and J by 2 bases, with 6 bases of the junction left unmatched. The CDR3 is 17 amino acids. CDR3 sequence reads: CASSVGNWDRAYNEQFF. Here the CDR3 DNA reads TGTGCCAGCAGCGTAGGTAATTGGGACAGGGCCTACAATGAGCAGTTCTTC. The full variable domain, in which reference TRBV9 and TRBJ2-1 provide the parts outside the CDR3, is DSGVTQTPKHLITATGQRVTLRCSPRSGDLSVYWYQQSLDQGLQFLIQYYNGEERAKGNILERFSAQQFPDLHSELNLSSLELGDSALYFCASSVGNWDRAYNEQFFGPGTRLTVL.

The chain carries TRBV7-8 and TRBJ1-1; D is possibly TRBD1 (5 bases). Germline V gene data show CDR1 as SGHVS and CDR2 as FQNEAQ. V lost 5 bases and J lost 5, with 12 bases in between. The CDR3 contains 13 residues. CDR3 nucleotides: TGTGCCAGCAGCGCCCAGGGTGAGACTGAAGCTTTCTTT. Translating gives CASSAQGETEAFF.

The chain employs TRBV21-1 and TRBJ2-3; the D call of TRBD2 is as the table states it, not checked on the DNA. TRBV21-1 has pseudogene status. The CDR3 sequence is 16 residues long. For the CDR3, the DNA is TGTGCCAGCAGCAAAGCGGATGGAGGGGAAGAAGGGACGCAGTATTTT. This gives the protein CASSKADGGEEGTQYF.

The chain uses TRBV30 and TRBJ1-1; unclear D gene. V lost 0 bases, J lost 6 bases, and 11 bases lay in between. Germline CDR1 GTSNPN, CDR2 SVGIG (reference sequence). The CDR3 has 13 amino acids. The CDR3: CAWSVVDKAEAFF. CDR3 coding DNA: TGTGCCTGGAGTGTGGTAGACAAGGCTGAAGCTTTCTTT.

The chain joins TRBV7-9 to TRBJ2-1, with D possibly matching TRBD2 (6 bases). The CDR3 sequence is 11 residues long. Trimming left V 5 bases short and J 9 bases short, with 8 bases between. Per germline, CDR1 SEHNR and CDR2 FQNEAQ (reference sequence). The CDR3 is CASSKAGEQFF. The CDR3 bases are TGTGCCAGCAGCAAAGCGGGTGAGCAGTTCTTC.

This rearrangement joins TRBV19 to TRBJ2-1; 8 bases align to TRBD2. The germline gives CDR1 LNHDA, CDR2 SQIVND (reference sequence). V shed 5 bases and J 0 bases; nucleotides not matched to a gene: 9. This CDR3 is 17 amino acids long. CDR3 loop: CASSFQREWGSYNEQFF. The CDR3 nucleotides are TGTGCCAGTAGTTTCCAGCGGGAGTGGGGCTCCTACAATGAGCAGTTCTTC.

This clone was counted once. The chain links TRBV7-2 to TRBJ2-7; D is possibly TRBD1 (6 bases). The CDR3 extends over 14 amino acids. Germline CDR1 SGHTA, CDR2 FQGNSA. V gave up 5 bases and J gave up 2 bases, with 13 bases separating them. The CDR3 DNA is TGTGCCAGCAGCCCCTTGACAGGAACCTACGAGCAGTACTTC. It yields the protein CASSPLTGTYEQYF.

This chain links TRBV6-5 with TRBJ2-7, with TRBD1 identical over 7 bases. Germline CDR1 is MNHEY and CDR2 is SVGAGI. This CDR3 has 14 residues. The junction had 9 bases not matched to a gene; V was cut back by 6 bases and J by 4 bases. The CDR3 DNA follows: TGTGCCAGCAGCCCTACAGGGGAAGGATACGAGCAGTACTTC. Protein sequence: CASSPTGEGYEQYF.

The chain has TRBV4-2 and TRBJ2-7, with D possibly being TRBD1 (5 bases). This CDR3 is built from 17 residues. V lost 0 bases to trimming and J lost 0 bases, with 15 bases between them. The germline gives CDR1 LGHNA, CDR2 YNFKEQ. This chain's CDR3 is CASSQEGITGLSYEQYF. CDR3 nucleotides: TGTGCCAGCAGCCAAGAGGGTATAACAGGTCTCTCCTACGAGCAGTACTTC.

V usage is TRBV30 and J usage is TRBJ1-1, with D perhaps matching TRBD1 (6 bases). CDR3 length: 13 residues. V shed 3 bases and J shed 6 bases, with 14 bases lying between them. Per germline, CDR1 GTSNPN and CDR2 SVGIG (reference sequence). The CDR3 sequence is CAWRKQGVPEAFF. The CDR3 DNA sequence: TGTGCCTGGAGGAAACAGGGAGTCCCTGAAGCTTTCTTT. The complete variable domain, with remaining parts taken from reference TRBV30 and TRBJ1-1, reads SQTIHQWPATLVQPVGSPLSLECTVEGTSNPNLYWYRQAAGRGLQLLFYSVGIGQISSEVPQNLSASRPQDRQFILSSKKLLLSDSGFYLCAWRKQGVPEAFFGQGTRLTVV.